The sequence of this TCR beta chain was determined in a study of Ad26.COV2.S vaccination and SARS-CoV-2 variants. Study information: In the COV1001 trial, the donor was in the Ad26.COV2.S arm. By the intramuscular route, Ad26.COV2.S was given once, or twice 56 days apart. Study-wide findings and caveats: The TCR breadth and depth analyses may have produced an underestimate of total T cell responses.

Regarding treatment: some 20 received Ad26.COV2.S at low or high dose, single or two shots; about 5 received placebo; per-sample allocation not given. Sampling was done on day 63 after the first vaccine or placebo injection. The study used a vaccine consisting of an Ad26 vector that expressed Wuhan-strain SARS-CoV-2 spike. V dropped 6 bases and J dropped 2 bases, with 10 bases sitting between them. The CDR3 has 13 amino acids. Germline V CDR1 and CDR2: MDHEN, SYDVKM. Data came from immunoSEQ multiplex PCR; TCRdb stores just in-frame clones and leaves some out. Of 300,000 to 400,000 clones listed, around four fifths were seen once; the top ten hold 2.1%. Turning to this clone: The target antigen is unknown.

The chain carries TRBV28 and TRBJ1-1; no firm D call. The input for sequencing was peripheral blood, taken in a trial of Ad26.COV2.S vaccine versus placebo. The TCR comes from a person aged 18 to 65 who received the Ad26.COV2.S COVID-19 vaccine or a placebo. The CDR3 coding sequence is TGTGCCAGCAGAATAATCGAAAACACTGAAGCTTTCTTT. Translating gives CASRIIENTEAFF. Full variable domain (outside the CDR3, taken from reference TRBV28 and TRBJ1-1): DVKVTQSSRYLVKRTGEKVFLECVQDMDHENMFWYRQDPGLGLRLIYFSYDVKMKEKGDIPEGYSVSREKKERFSLILESASTNQTSMYLCASRIIENTEAFFGQGTRLTVV.